This T cell receptor (beta chain) is drawn from a study of shared clonotypes between healthy human individuals. Across the whole study: The donor pool was made up of two women and three men aged 18 to 49. Findings and caveats of the study: A limitation of the genetic and exposure-history diversity represented arose from few donors.

Using immunoSEQ multiplex PCR, the repertoire was profiled, and TCRdb retains in-frame clones only, with some absent. Among more than 2 million clones listed, about 95% were seen once. CD45RO-negative, CCR7-positively selected cells formed the naive CD8 fraction, excluding terminally differentiated effector memory CD45RA+ cells. As regards this clone: What it recognizes is unknown.

This receptor was identified in a man between 18 and 29 years old in good health. Sequenced: naive CD8+ T cells sorted from blood.

CDR3 region: CASSLYQGVETEAFF. The CDR3 nucleotides read TGTGCCAGCAGTTTATATCAGGGGGTCGAGACTGAAGCTTTCTTT. The chain recombines TRBV28 with TRBJ1-1; TRBD1 aligns across 7 bases. Germline V lookup: CDR1 MDHEN, CDR2 SYDVKM. Trimming took 1 base from V and 5 from J; bases not matched to a gene: 7. This CDR3 comprises 15 residues.